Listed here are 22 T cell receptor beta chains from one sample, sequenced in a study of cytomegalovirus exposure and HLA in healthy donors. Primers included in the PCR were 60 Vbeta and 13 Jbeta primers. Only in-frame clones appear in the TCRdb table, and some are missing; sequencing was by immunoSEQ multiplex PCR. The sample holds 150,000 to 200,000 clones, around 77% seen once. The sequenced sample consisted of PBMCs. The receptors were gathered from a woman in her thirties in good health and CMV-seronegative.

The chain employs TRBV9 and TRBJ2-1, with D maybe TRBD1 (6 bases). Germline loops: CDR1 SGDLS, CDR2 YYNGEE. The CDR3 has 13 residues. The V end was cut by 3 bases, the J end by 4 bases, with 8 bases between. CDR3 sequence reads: CASSGTVYNEQFF. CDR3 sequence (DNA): TGTGCCAGCAGCGGGACAGTTTACAATGAGCAGTTCTTC.

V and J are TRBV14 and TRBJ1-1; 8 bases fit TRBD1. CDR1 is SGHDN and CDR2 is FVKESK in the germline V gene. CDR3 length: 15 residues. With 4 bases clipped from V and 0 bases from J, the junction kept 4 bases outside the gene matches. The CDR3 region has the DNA TGTGCCAGCAGCCCCTGGACAGGGCTGAACACTGAAGCTTTCTTT. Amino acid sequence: CASSPWTGLNTEAFF.

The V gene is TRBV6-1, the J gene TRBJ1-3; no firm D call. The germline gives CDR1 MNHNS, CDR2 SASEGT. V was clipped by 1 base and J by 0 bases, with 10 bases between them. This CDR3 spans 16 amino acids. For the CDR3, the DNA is TGTGCCAGCAGTGAAGGCGACACCTTCTCTGGAAACACCATATATTTT. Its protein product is CASSEGDTFSGNTIYF.

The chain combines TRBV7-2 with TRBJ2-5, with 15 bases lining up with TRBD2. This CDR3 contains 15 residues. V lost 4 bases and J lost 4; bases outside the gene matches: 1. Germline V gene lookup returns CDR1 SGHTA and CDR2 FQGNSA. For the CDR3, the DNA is TGTGCCAGCAGCTCGGGACTAGCGGGAGGAGAGACCCAGTACTTC. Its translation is CASSSGLAGGETQYF.

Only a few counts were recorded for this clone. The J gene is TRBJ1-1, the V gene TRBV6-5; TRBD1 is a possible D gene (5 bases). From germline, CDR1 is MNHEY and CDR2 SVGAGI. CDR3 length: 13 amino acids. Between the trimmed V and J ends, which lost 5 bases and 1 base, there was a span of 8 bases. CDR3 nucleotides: TGTGCCAGCAGTGGCAGGGAGAACACTGAAGCTTTCTTT. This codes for CASSGRENTEAFF.

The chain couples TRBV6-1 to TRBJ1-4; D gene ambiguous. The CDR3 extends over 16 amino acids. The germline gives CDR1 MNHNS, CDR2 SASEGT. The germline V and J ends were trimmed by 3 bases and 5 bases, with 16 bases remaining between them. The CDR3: CASSDPGVVSNEKLFF. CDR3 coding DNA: TGTGCCAGCAGTGACCCCGGGGTGGTGTCGAATGAAAAACTGTTTTTT.

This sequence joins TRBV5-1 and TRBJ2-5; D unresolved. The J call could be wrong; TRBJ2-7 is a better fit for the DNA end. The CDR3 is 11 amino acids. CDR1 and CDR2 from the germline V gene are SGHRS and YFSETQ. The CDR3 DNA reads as TGCGCCAGCAGCTCCCACTACGAGCAGTACTTC. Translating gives CASSSHYEQYF.

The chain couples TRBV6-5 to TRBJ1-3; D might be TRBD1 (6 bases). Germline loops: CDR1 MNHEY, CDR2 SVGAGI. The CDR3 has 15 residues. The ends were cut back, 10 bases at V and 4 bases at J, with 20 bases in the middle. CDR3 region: CATARGSKYGNTIYF. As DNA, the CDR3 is TGTGCCACAGCGAGGGGGTCTAAGTACGGAAACACCATATATTTT.

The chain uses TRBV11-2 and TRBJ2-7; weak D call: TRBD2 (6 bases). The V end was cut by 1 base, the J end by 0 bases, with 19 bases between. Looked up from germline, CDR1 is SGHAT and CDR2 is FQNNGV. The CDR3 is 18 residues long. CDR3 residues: CASSLVPPYSEGSYEQYF. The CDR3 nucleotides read TGTGCCAGCAGCTTAGTCCCCCCCTATTCGGAGGGCTCCTACGAGCAGTACTTC.

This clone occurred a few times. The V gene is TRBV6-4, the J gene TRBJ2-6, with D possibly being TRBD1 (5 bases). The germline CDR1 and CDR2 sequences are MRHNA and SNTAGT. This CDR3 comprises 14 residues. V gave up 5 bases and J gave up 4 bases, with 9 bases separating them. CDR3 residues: CASSQGGGANVLTF. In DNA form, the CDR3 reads TGTGCCAGCAGTCAGGGTGGAGGGGCCAACGTCCTGACTTTC.

In DNA, the CDR3 is TGTGCCAGCAGCTTCCTTCCAGGGGTCTCTTCTTACAATGAGCAGTTCTTC. Protein sequence: CASSFLPGVSSYNEQFF. This rearrangement joins TRBV7-9 to TRBJ2-1; D may be TRBD1 (6 bases). V lost 3 bases and J 4 bases, leaving 19 bases between the germline ends. There are 17 residues in the CDR3. Germline CDR1 and CDR2: SEHNR and FQNEAQ (reference sequence).

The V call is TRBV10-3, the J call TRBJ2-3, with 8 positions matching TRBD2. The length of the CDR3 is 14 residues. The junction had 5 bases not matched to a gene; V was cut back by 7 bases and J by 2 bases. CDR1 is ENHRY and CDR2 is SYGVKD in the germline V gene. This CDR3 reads CAIKSGRDTDTQYF. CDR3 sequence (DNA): TGTGCCATCAAATCCGGGAGGGACACAGATACGCAGTATTTT.

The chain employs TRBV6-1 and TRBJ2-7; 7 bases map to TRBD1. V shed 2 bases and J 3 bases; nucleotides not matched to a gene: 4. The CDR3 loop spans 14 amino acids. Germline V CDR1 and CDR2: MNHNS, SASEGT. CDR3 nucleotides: TGTGCCAGCAGTGAATATGGGACAGACTACGAGCAGTACTTC. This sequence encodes CASSEYGTDYEQYF.

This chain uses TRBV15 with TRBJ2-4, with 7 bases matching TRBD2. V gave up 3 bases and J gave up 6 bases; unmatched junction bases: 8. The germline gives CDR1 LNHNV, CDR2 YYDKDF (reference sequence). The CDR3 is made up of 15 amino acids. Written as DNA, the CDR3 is TGTGCCACCAGCAGCCACAACGGGGGGTTAAACATTCAGTACTTC. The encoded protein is CATSSHNGGLNIQYF. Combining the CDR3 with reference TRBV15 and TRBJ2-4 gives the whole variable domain DAMVIQNPRYQVTQFGKPVTLSCSQTLNHNVMYWYQQKSSQAPKLLFHYYDKDFNNEADTPDNFQSRRPNTSFCFLDIRSPGLGDTAMYLCATSSHNGGLNIQYFGAGTRLSVL.

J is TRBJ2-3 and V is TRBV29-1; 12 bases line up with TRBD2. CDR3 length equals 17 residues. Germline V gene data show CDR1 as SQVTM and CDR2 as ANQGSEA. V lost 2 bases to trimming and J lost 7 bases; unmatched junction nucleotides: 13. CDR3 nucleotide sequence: TGCAGCGTTGAAAGGCTAGCGGGAGGGCCTGGGAGGAATACGCAGTATTTT. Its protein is CSVERLAGGPGRNTQYF.

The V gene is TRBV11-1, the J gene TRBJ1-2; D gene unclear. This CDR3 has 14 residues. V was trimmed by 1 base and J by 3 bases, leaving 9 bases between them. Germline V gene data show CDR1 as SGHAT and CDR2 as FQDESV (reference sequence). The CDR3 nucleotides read TGTGCCAGCAGCTTAGGCAGTCGGGACTATGGCTACACCTTC. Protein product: CASSLGSRDYGYTF.

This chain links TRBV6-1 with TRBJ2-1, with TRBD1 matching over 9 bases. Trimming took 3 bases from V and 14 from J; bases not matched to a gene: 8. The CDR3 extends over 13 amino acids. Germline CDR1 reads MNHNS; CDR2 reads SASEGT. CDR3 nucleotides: TGTGCCAGCAGTGAGCAGGACAGGGGTGTGGAGTTCTTC. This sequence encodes CASSEQDRGVEFF.

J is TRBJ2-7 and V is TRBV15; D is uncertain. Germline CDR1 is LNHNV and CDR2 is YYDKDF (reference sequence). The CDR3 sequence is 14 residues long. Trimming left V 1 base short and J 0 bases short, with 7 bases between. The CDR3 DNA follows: TGTGCCACCAGCAGAGGCGGCAGCTCCTACGAGCAGTACTTC. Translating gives CATSRGGSSYEQYF. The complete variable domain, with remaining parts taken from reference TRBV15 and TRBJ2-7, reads DAMVIQNPRYQVTQFGKPVTLSCSQTLNHNVMYWYQQKSSQAPKLLFHYYDKDFNNEADTPDNFQSRRPNTSFCFLDIRSPGLGDTAMYLCATSRGGSSYEQYFGPGTRLTVT.

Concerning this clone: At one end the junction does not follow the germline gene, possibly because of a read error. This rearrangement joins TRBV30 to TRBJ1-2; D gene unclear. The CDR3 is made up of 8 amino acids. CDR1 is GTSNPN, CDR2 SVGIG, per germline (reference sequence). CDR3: CGIYGYTF. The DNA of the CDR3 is TGCGGGATTTATGGCTACACCTTC.

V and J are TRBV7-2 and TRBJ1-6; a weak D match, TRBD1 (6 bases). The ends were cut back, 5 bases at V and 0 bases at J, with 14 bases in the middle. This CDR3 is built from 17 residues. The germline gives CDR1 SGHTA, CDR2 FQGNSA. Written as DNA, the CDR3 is TGTGCCAGCAGCCGAGGGGGGGTCAGCTCCTATAATTCACCCCTCCACTTT. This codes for CASSRGGVSSYNSPLHF.

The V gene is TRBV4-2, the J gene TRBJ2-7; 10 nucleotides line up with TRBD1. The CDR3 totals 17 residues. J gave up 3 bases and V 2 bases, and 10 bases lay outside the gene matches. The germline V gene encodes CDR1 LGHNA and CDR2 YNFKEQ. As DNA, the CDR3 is TGTGCCAGCAGCCAAAATGCCGGGACAGGGGTTATCTACGAGCAGTACTTC. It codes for CASSQNAGTGVIYEQYF.

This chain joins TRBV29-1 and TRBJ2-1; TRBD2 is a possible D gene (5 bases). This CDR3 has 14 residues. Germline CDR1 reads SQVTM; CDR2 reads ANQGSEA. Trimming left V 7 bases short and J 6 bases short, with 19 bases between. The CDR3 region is CSGDRLASPNEQFF. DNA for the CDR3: TGCAGCGGCGATCGGCTAGCTTCTCCCAATGAGCAGTTCTTC.